This T cell receptor beta chain came from a study of shared clonotypes between healthy human individuals. Study-level information: Participating donors consisted of a couple of women and a few men aged 18 to 49. Three plates each covered CD4 naive and memory; CD8 naive two, CD8 memory one. Whole-study findings and limits: Clonotypes that were shared across four donors made up around 5% of naive CD4 clonotypes.

CD45RO-negative CD8 cells positively selected for CCR7 made up the naive population, which excluded terminally differentiated effector memory CD45RA+ cells. On this clone: Its cognate antigen is unknown.

Clones were read by immunoSEQ multiplex PCR, and TCRdb kept only the in-frame ones, dropping some. The sample records some 2,100,000 clones, just over 90% being singletons. Sequencing was carried out using naive CD8+ T cells from PBMCs. The receptor's source is a man between 18 and 35 years old in good health. Some clones in this sample may be carry-over from other donors' samples.

The CDR3 DNA reads as TGTGCCAGCAGCGAGCCCTCTCGCGGCTACACCTTC. Translating it yields CASSEPSRGYTF. This chain joins TRBV9 and TRBJ1-2; D not certain. Deletions cut 3 bases from V and 8 bases from J, with 11 bases between. This CDR3 has 12 residues. Germline CDR1 SGDLS, CDR2 YYNGEE.